The present T cell receptor (beta chain) was sequenced within a study of T cell responses to AZD1222 COVID-19 vaccine. The study's findings and limits: Among AZD1222 vaccinees, only 5 to 7 were seropositive at baseline. Nearly half of unique spike-specific TCRs reportedly avoided B.1.351 and B.1.1.7 mutated regions. Clonal diversity was possibly underestimated; the donors were predominantly white British and more often female.

Concerning this clone itself: The antigen is not known.

Sequenced by immunoSEQ multiplex PCR; TCRdb stores in-frame clones only, minus some. Of about 81,000 clones listed, 85% to 90% are singletons. Germline CDR1 reads SGHTA; CDR2 reads FQGNSA. This CDR3 region has 14 residues. Trimming left V 0 bases short and J 2 bases short, with 7 bases between. The sequencing here drew on peripheral blood, taken 28 days after the second AZD1222 dose. The chain uses TRBV7-2 and TRBJ1-1; unclear D gene. This receptor was obtained from an adult who received the AZD1222 COVID-19 vaccine. In DNA, the CDR3 is TGTGCCAGCAGCTTAGCCCTCCCAAACACTGAAGCTTTCTTT. It codes for CASSLALPNTEAFF.